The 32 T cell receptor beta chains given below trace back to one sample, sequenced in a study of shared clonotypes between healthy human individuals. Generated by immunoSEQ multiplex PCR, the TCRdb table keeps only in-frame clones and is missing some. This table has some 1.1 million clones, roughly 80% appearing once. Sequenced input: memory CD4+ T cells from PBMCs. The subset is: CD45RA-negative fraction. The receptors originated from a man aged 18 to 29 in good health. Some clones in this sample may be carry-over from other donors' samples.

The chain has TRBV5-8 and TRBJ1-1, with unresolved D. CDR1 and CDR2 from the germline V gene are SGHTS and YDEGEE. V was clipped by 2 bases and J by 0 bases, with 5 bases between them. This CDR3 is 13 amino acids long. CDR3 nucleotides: TGTGCCAGCAGCTTTAGGTTGAACACTGAAGCTTTCTTT. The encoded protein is CASSFRLNTEAFF.

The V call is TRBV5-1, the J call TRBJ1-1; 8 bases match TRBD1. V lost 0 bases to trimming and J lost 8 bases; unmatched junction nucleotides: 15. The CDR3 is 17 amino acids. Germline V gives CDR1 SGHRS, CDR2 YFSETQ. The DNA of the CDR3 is TGCGCCAGCAGCTTGGGACAGCTACAAGGACAGGGCGCAGAAGCTTTCTTT. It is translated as CASSLGQLQGQGAEAFF.

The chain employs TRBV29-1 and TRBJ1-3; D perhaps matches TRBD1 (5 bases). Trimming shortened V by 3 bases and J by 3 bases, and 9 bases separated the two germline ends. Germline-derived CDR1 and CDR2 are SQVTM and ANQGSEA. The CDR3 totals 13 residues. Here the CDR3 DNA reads TGCAGCGTTGATGGGGGATTTGGAAACACCATATATTTT. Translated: CSVDGGFGNTIYF.

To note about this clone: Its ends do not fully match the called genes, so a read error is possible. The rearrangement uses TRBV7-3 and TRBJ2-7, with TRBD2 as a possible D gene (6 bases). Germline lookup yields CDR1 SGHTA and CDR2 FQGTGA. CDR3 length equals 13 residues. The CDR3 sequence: CASSLTGSTEQYF. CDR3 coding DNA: TGTGCCAGCAGCCTAACCGGGAGCACCGAGCAGTACTTC.

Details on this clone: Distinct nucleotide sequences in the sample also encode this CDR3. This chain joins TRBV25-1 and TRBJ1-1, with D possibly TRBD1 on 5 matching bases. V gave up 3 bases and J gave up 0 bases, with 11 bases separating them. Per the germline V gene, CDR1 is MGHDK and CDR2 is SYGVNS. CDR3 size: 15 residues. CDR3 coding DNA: TGTGCCAGCAGTGACAGGGATCCAGTGAACACTGAAGCTTTCTTT. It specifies CASSDRDPVNTEAFF.

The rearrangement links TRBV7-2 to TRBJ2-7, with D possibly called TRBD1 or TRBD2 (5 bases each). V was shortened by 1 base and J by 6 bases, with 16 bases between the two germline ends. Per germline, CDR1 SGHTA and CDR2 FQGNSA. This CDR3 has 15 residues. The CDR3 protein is CASSLVRDAVGEQYF. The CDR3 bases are TGTGCCAGCAGCTTAGTACGGGACGCCGTAGGCGAGCAGTACTTC.

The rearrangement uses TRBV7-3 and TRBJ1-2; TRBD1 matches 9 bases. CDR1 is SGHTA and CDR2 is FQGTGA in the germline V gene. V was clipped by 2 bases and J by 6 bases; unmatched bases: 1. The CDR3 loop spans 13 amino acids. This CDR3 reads CASSLGDRDGYTF. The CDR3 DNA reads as TGTGCCAGCAGCTTAGGGGACAGGGATGGCTACACCTTC.

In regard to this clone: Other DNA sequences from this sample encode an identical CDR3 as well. CDR3 bases: TGTGCCAGCAGCGTAGGCCTAGCGGGGGGCACAGATACGCAGTATTTT. Translation gives CASSVGLAGGTDTQYF. J is TRBJ2-3 and V is TRBV9; 10 bases fit TRBD2. The length of the CDR3 is 16 residues. With V trimmed by 0 bases and J by 1 base, 2 bases remained unmatched. Germline lookup yields CDR1 SGDLS and CDR2 YYNGEE.

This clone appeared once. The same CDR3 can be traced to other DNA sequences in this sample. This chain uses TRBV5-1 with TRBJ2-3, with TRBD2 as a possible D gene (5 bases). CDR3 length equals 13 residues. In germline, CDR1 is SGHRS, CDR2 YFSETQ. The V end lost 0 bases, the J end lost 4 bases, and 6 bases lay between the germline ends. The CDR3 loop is CASSLGGPDTQYF. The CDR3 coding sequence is TGCGCCAGCAGCTTGGGCGGGCCAGATACGCAGTATTTT. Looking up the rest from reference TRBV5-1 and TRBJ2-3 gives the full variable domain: KAGVTQTPRYLIKTRGQQVTLSCSPISGHRSVSWYQQTPGQGLQFLFEYFSETQRNKGNFPGRFSGRQFSNSRSEMNVSTLELGDSALYLCASSLGGPDTQYFGPGTRLTVL.

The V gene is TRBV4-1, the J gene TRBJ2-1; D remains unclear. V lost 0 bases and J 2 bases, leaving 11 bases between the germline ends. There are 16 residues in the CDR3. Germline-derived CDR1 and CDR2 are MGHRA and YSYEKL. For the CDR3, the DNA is TGCGCCAGCAGCCAAGATCCAGTGGTAACCTACAATGAGCAGTTCTTC. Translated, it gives CASSQDPVVTYNEQFF.

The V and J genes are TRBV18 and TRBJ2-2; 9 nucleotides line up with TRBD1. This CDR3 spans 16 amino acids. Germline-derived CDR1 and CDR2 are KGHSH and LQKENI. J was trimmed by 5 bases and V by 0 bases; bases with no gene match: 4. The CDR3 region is CASSPPGQGRTGELFF. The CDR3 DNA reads TGTGCCAGCTCACCACCGGGACAGGGTAGGACCGGGGAGCTGTTTTTT.

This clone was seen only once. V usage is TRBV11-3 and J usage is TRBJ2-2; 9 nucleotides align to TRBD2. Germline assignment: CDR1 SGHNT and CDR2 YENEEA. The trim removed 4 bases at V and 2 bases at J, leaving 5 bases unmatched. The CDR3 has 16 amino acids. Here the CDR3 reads CASSSRLADNTGELFF. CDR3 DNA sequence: TGTGCCAGCAGCTCCCGACTAGCGGATAACACCGGGGAGCTGTTTTTT.

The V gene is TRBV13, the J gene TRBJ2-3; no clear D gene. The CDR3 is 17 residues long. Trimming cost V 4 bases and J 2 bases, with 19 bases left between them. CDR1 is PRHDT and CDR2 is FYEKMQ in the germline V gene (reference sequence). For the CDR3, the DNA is TGTGCCAGCAGCTCCACAAATCCTAGGGATCCCACAGATACGCAGTATTTT. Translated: CASSSTNPRDPTDTQYF.

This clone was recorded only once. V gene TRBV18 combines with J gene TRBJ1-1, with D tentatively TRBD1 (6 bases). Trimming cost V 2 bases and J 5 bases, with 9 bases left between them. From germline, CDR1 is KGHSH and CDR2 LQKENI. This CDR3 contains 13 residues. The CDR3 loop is CASSPKGGTEAFF. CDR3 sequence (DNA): TGTGCCAGCTCACCAAAGGGGGGGACTGAAGCTTTCTTT.

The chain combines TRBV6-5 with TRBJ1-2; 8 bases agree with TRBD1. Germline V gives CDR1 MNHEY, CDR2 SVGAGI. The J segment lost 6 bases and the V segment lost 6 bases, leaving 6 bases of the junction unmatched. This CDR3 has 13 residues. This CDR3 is CASRGDRGHGYTF. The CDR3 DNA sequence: TGTGCCAGCAGGGGCGACAGGGGCCATGGCTACACCTTC.

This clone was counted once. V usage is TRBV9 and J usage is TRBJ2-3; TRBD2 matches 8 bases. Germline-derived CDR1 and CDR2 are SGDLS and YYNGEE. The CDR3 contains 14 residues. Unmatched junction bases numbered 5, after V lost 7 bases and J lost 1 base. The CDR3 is CASSVAGRTDTQYF. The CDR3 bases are TGTGCCAGCTCGGTAGCGGGACGCACAGATACGCAGTATTTT.

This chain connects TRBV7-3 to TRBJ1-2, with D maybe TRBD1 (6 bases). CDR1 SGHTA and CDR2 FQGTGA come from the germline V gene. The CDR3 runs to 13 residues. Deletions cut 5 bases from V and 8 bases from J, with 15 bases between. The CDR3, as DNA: TGTGCCAGCAGCCCTGGCCCAGGGGTAGGCTACACCTTC. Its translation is CASSPGPGVGYTF. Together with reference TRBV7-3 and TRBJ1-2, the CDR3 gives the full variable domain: GAGVSQTPSNKVTEKGKYVELRCDPISGHTALYWYRQSLGQGPEFLIYFQGTGAADDSGLPNDRFFAVRPEGSVSTLKIQRTERGDSAVYLCASSPGPGVGYTFGSGTRLTVV.

The CDR3 reads CASSLGGTAPETQYF. In nucleotides, the CDR3 is TGCGCCAGCAGCTTGGGGGGGACAGCCCCAGAGACCCAGTACTTC. The chain uses TRBV5-1 and TRBJ2-5; TRBD1 matches 7 bases. Germline trimming cut 0 bases from V and 4 bases from J; bases unmatched to any gene: 6. This CDR3 region has 15 residues. Germline assignment: CDR1 SGHRS and CDR2 YFSETQ.

The CDR3 protein is CASSSPTGPYGYTF. CDR3 DNA: TGTGCCAGCAGTTCACCGACAGGCCCCTATGGCTACACCTTC. The J gene is TRBJ1-2, the V gene TRBV6-5; D perhaps matches TRBD1 (6 bases). V was shortened by 4 bases and J by 4 bases, with 13 bases between the two germline ends. This CDR3 region has 14 residues. Germline V gene sequence: CDR1 MNHEY, CDR2 SVGAGI.

CDR3 amino acids: CASSRGGDEKLFF. CDR3 sequence (DNA): TGTGCCAGCTCACGGGGCGGGGATGAAAAACTGTTTTTT. The chain links TRBV18 to TRBJ1-4; D perhaps matches TRBD1 (5 bases). Germline loops: CDR1 KGHSH, CDR2 LQKENI. The CDR3 covers 13 residues. Trimming shortened V by 4 bases and J by 6 bases, and 9 bases separated the two germline ends.

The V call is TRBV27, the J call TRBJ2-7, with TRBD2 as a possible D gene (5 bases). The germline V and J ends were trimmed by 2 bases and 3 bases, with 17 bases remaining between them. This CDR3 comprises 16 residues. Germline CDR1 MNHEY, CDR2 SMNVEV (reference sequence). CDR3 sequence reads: CASSLSGSRRHYEQYF. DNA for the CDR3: TGTGCCAGCAGTTTAAGTGGCTCCCGGAGGCACTACGAGCAGTACTTC.

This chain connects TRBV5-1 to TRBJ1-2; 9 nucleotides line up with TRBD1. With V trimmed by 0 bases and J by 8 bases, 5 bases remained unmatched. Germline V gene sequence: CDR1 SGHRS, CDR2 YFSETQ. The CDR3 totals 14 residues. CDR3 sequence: CASSLASGQGGYTF. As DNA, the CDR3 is TGCGCCAGCAGCTTGGCCTCGGGACAGGGAGGCTACACCTTC.

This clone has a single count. The CDR3: CATLDRDRTNTIYF. The DNA of the CDR3 is TGTGCCACCCTAGATCGGGACCGAACAAACACCATATATTTT. The chain combines TRBV7-8 with TRBJ1-3; weak D call: TRBD1 (5 bases). V was shortened by 10 bases and J by 6 bases, with 19 bases between the two germline ends. This CDR3 spans 14 amino acids. CDR1 is SGHVS and CDR2 is FQNEAQ in the germline V gene.

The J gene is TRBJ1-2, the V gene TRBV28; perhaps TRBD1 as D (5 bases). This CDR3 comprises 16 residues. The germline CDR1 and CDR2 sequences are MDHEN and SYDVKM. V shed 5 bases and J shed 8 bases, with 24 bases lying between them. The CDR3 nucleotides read TGTGCCAGCAGTCCAGCGACGGGGAGGGGTATCGGGGGCTACACCTTC. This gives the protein CASSPATGRGIGGYTF.

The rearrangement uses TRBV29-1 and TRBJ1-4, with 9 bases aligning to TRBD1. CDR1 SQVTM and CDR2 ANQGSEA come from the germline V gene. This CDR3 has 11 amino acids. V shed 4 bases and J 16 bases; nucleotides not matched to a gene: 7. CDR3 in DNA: TGCAGCGTTGGGTGGGACAGGGTTCAGTTTTTT. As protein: CSVGWDRVQFF. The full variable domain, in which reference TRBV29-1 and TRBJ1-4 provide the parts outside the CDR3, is SAVISQKPSRDICQRGTSLTIQCQVDSQVTMMFWYRQQPGQSLTLIATANQGSEATYESGFVIDKFPISRPNLTFSTLTVSNMSPEDSSIYLCSVGWDRVQFFGSGTQLSVL.

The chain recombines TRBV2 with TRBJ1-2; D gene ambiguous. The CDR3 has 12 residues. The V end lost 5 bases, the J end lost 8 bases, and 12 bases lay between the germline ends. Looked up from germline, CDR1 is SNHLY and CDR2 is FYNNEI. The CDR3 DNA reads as TGTGCCAGCAGTAATATATTGGACGGCTACACCTTC. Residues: CASSNILDGYTF.

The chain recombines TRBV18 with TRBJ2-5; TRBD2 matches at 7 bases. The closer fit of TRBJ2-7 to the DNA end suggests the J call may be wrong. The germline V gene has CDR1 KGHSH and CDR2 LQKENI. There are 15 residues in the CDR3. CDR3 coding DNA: TGTGCCAGCTCACCACGCGTGGGAGGCGGGGGCGAGCAGTACTTC. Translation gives CASSPRVGGGGEQYF.

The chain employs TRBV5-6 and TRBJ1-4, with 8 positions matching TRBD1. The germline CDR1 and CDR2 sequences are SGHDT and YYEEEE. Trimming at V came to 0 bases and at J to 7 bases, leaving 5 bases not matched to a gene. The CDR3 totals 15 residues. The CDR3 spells CASSLGGQGPEKLFF. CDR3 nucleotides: TGTGCCAGCAGCTTGGGAGGACAGGGCCCTGAAAAACTGTTTTTT.

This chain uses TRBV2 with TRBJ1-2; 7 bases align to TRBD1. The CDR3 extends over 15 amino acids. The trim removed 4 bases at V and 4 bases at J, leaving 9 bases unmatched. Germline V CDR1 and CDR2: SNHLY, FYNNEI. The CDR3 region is CASSAGRQGFYGYTF. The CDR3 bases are TGTGCCAGCAGTGCCGGAAGACAGGGTTTCTATGGCTACACCTTC.

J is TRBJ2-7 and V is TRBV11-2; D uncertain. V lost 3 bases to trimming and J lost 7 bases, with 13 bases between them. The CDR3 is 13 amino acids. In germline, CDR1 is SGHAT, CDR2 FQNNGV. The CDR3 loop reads CASSFGPLSEQYF. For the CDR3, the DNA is TGTGCCAGCAGCTTCGGGCCCCTCTCGGAGCAGTACTTC.

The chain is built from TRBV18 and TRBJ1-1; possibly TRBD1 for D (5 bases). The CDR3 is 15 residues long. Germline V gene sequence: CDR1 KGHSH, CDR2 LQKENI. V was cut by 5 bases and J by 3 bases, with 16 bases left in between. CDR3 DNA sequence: TGTGCCAGCTCAGGCAGGGTCGGGGCCGACACTGAAGCTTTCTTT. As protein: CASSGRVGADTEAFF.

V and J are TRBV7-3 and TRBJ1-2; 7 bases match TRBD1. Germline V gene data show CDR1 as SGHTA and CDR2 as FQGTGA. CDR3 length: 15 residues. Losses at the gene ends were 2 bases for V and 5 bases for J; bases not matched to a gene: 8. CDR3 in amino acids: CASSLGTQGGYGYTF. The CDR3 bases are TGTGCCAGCAGCTTAGGGACCCAGGGGGGATATGGCTACACCTTC.